Listed below are T cell receptor beta chains from one sample, sequenced in a study of blood T cell repertoires in COVID-19. Sequencing used immunoSEQ multiplex PCR; TCRdb keeps in-frame clones, though not all of them. In the table there are about 240,000 clones, 87% of which are singletons. The sequenced sample consisted of peripheral blood. The receptors derive from a man aged 60 to 69 who had recovered from COVID-19. The CDR3 runs from the conserved cysteine through the conserved F or W. A D gene is named only where the DNA matches it firmly. The size entry is marked missing in some rows and otherwise reads once, few, many or a size class.

V gene	J gene	D gene	clone size	CDR3 DNA	CDR3 protein
TRBV6-5	TRBJ1-2	NA	once	TGTGCCAGCAGAGTTTACGGGGGTGGGGACTATGGCTACACCTTC	CASRVYGGGDYGYTF
TRBV2	TRBJ2-2	TRBD1	once	TGTGCCAGCAGCGCAGCAGGGGGCGGGGAGCTGTTTTTT	CASSAAGGGELFF
TRBV27	TRBJ1-5	TRBD1	NA	TGTGCCAGCCGACCGGGGGGGACAGGGGTGAATCAGCCCCAGCATTTT	CASRPGGTGVNQPQHF
TRBV19	TRBJ2-7	TRBD1	NA	TGTGCCAGTAGTGTAGGGACAGGATCCTACGAGCAGTACTTC	CASSVGTGSYEQYF
TRBV28	TRBJ2-1	NA	NA	TGTGCCAGCAGTTTAGGGGGCACATACAATGAGCAGTTCTTC	CASSLGGTYNEQFF
TRBV19	TRBJ2-3	TRBD1	NA	TGTGCCAGTAGAAAGGGACAGAGCGCAGATACGCAGTATTTT	CASRKGQSADTQYF
TRBV2	TRBJ1-4	TRBD1	NA	TGTGCCAGCAGTCCTCAGGGGGCAGGTGAAAAACTGTTTTTT	CASSPQGAGEKLFF
TRBV9	TRBJ1-4	TRBD1	NA	TGTGCCAGCAGCGAGGGGGGGACAGGGAGTGAAAAACTGTTTTTT	CASSEGGTGSEKLFF
TRBV7-9	TRBJ1-3	NA	NA	TGTGCCAGCAGCTTATCGACTGTCTTTGGAAACACCATATATTTT	CASSLSTVFGNTIYF
TRBV5-5	TRBJ1-4	NA	NA	TGTGCCAGCAGCTTTGGACAGCATGGTAATGAAAAACTGTTTTTT	CASSFGQHGNEKLFF
TRBV5-1	TRBJ2-3	NA	NA	TGCGCCAGCAGCTTGGTGTTCGGCACAGATACGCAGTATTTT	CASSLVFGTDTQYF
TRBV5-1	TRBJ1-5	NA	few	TGCGCCAGCAGCCCTCAGGGGATCAATCAGCCCCAGCATTTT	CASSPQGINQPQHF
TRBV7-8	TRBJ2-2	TRBD2	NA	TGTGCCAGCAGAACAGCGGGGGGGCGAACCGGGGAGCTGTTTTTT	CASRTAGGRTGELFF
TRBV6-5	TRBJ2-1	TRBD2	NA	TGTGCCAGCAGACGAGGACTAGCAAATGAGCAGTTCTTC	CASRRGLANEQFF
TRBV19	TRBJ1-5	TRBD1	NA	TGTGCCAGTAGTATGACAGGGAGTCAGCCCCAGCATTTT	CASSMTGSQPQHF
TRBV12-3/TRBV12-4	TRBJ2-5	NA	NA	TGTGCCAGCAGTACGCGTGAGACCCAGTACTTC	CASSTRETQYF
TRBV21-1	TRBJ2-5	NA	NA	TGTGCCAGCAGCCCGACAGTTCAAGAGACCCAGTACTTC	CASSPTVQETQYF
TRBV27	TRBJ1-6	NA	NA	TGTGCCAGCAGTCCCCAACCTTACAGCTTCAGGAATTCACCCCTCCACTTT	CASSPQPYSFRNSPLHF
TRBV6-5	TRBJ2-5	NA	NA	TGTGCCAGCAGTGACTCAGAGGGTCGGGAGACCCAGTACTTC	CASSDSEGRETQYF
TRBV5-4	TRBJ2-3	TRBD2	NA	TGTGCCAGCAGCCAGAGCGGGGGCCGCACAGATACGCAGTATTTT	CASSQSGGRTDTQYF
TRBV11-2	TRBJ1-3	NA	NA	TGTGCCAGCAGCTTAGAGGCGGCTAGGTCTGGAAACACCATATATTTT	CASSLEAARSGNTIYF
TRBV6-6	TRBJ1-2	NA	NA	TGTGCCAGCAGTTTACAACCGTTCTATGGCTACACCTTC	CASSLQPFYGYTF
TRBV7-9	TRBJ1-1	NA	once	TGTGCCAGCAGCTTAGTCAGGGACTCTGAAGCTTTCTTT	CASSLVRDSEAFF
TRBV9	TRBJ1-3	NA	NA	TGTGCCAGCAGCCTGACAGGAATCTCTGGAAACACCATATATTTT	CASSLTGISGNTIYF
TRBV6-5	TRBJ2-2	TRBD1	NA	TGTGCCAGCAGTCTCATACAGGGGGCATTGCTGTTTTTT	CASSLIQGALLFF
TRBV9	TRBJ2-2	TRBD2	once	TGTGCCAGCAGCGTAGCGGGGGGTGGCACCGGGGAGCTGTTTTTT	CASSVAGGGTGELFF
TRBV7-6	TRBJ2-2	NA	NA	TGTGCCAGCACTTTCCGACTTCCGGGGTCCCTCGGGGAGCTGTTTTTT	CASTFRLPGSLGELFF
TRBV29-1	TRBJ2-7	TRBD1	NA	TGCAGCGTTGAGCAGGGGGTCGAGCAGTACTTC	CSVEQGVEQYF
TRBV6-5	TRBJ1-5	NA	NA	TGTGCCAGCGCGAACGCCCAGCCCCAGCATTTT	CASANAQPQHF
TRBV4-1	TRBJ2-3	NA	NA	TGCGCCAGCAGCTTCCGGACGGTGAGGGAAGATACGCAGTATTTT	CASSFRTVREDTQYF
TRBV5-1	TRBJ2-5	TRBD1	NA	TGCGCCAGCAGCCCGTTACCGGGACAGTCGGAGACCCAGTACTTC	CASSPLPGQSETQYF
TRBV6-5	TRBJ1-2	NA	NA	TGTGCCAGCAGTCCCGCAGCTAACTATGGCTACACCTTC	CASSPAANYGYTF
TRBV9	TRBJ1-6	NA	NA	TGTGCCAGCAGTGAGGCCCGGGTCCAATCACCCCTCCACTTT	CASSEARVQSPLHF
TRBV6-5	TRBJ1-2	NA	NA	TGTGCCAGCAGTCCTCGGGATTTTAGCTTCTATGGCTACACCTTC	CASSPRDFSFYGYTF
TRBV3-1/TRBV3-2	TRBJ1-6	NA	NA	TGTGCCAGCAGCCGGAGCTCCTATAATTCACCCCTCCACTTT	CASSRSSYNSPLHF
TRBV6-1	TRBJ2-1	TRBD2	NA	TGTGCCAGCAGTGAGTCCTCTGGCGGGGGGGGTCGGAATGAGCAGTTCTTC	CASSESSGGGGRNEQFF
TRBV5-6	TRBJ2-7	NA	NA	TGTGCCAGCAGCTACAGGGTCAACGAGCAGTACTTC	CASSYRVNEQYF
TRBV12-5	TRBJ1-1	NA	NA	TGTGCTAGTGGTGCACGTTACTGGTCTGAAGCTTTCTTT	CASGARYWSEAFF
TRBV30	TRBJ1-1	NA	NA	TGTGCCTGGAGTTTCGGGGGACCTGAAGCTTTCTTT	CAWSFGGPEAFF
TRBV11-3	TRBJ2-2	TRBD2	NA	TGTGCCAGCAGCTTCGGACTAGCGGGGGGACACGGGGAGCTGTTTTTT	CASSFGLAGGHGELFF
TRBV13	TRBJ2-6	TRBD1	NA	TGTGCCAGCAGCTCGCGACAGGGGCGAGACTCTGGGGCCAACGTCCTGACTTTC	CASSSRQGRDSGANVLTF
TRBV12-3/TRBV12-4	TRBJ2-1	NA	once	TGTGCCAGCAGCGATGAACACCGGCAGTTCTTC	CASSDEHRQFF
TRBV2	TRBJ1-5	TRBD1	NA	TGTGCCAGCAGCCGGGACAGGGGAGAGCCCCAGCATTTT	CASSRDRGEPQHF
TRBV6-5	TRBJ1-2	TRBD1	NA	TGTGCCAGCAGTTACGGGACAGACTACACCTTC	CASSYGTDYTF
TRBV30	TRBJ1-1	NA	NA	TGTGCCTGGAGTGTATCTTGGACAGCGAACACTGAAGCTTTCTTT	CAWSVSWTANTEAFF
TRBV9	TRBJ1-3	NA	NA	TGTGCCAGCAGCCATGACAGAGGCTCTGGAAACACCATATATTTT	CASSHDRGSGNTIYF
TRBV5-4	TRBJ2-5	TRBD2	NA	TGTGCCTTGGCCCTGGGGGGGCAAGAGACCCAGTACTTC	CALALGGQETQYF
TRBV27	TRBJ1-3	NA	once	TGTGCCAGCAGTTATCAGGGTTTTGCTGGAAACACCATATATTTT	CASSYQGFAGNTIYF
TRBV7-7	TRBJ2-2	NA	once	TGTGCCAGCAGCCTGAACACCGGGGAGCTGTTTTTT	CASSLNTGELFF
TRBV14	TRBJ1-2	NA	NA	TGTGCCAGCAGCTCCCACGCCGGGGAGGGAAAGGCTAACTATGGCTACACCTTC	CASSSHAGEGKANYGYTF
TRBV18	TRBJ1-5	NA	few	TGTGCCAGCTCACCACCGGAGGGAGGGGATCAGCCCCAGCATTTT	CASSPPEGGDQPQHF
TRBV9	TRBJ2-3	NA	NA	TGTGCCAGCAGCGTATGGAGCAATAGAAACACGGATACGCAGTATTTT	CASSVWSNRNTDTQYF
TRBV2	TRBJ1-6	NA	once	TGTGCCAGCAGCGGGGGTCCCCGTGGGCCCCTCCACTTT	CASSGGPRGPLHF
TRBV2	TRBJ2-7	NA	once	TGTGCCAGCAGTATTAAGGAGTACGAGCAGTACTTC	CASSIKEYEQYF
TRBV20-1	TRBJ2-3	NA	NA	TGCAGTGCTAGTACGAGGGCAGATACGCAGTATTTT	CSASTRADTQYF
TRBV6-5	TRBJ2-5	TRBD2	NA	TGTGCCAGCAGTCAACTAGCGGGGGTGCCCCGGTTTCAGTACTTC	CASSQLAGVPRFQYF
TRBV6-5	TRBJ2-3	NA	NA	TGTGCCAGCGGGCCCCCGGCAGCAGATACGCAGTATTTT	CASGPPAADTQYF
TRBV18	TRBJ2-2	TRBD2	NA	TGTGCCAGCTCACCCCAGCGTAGCGGGGTGAACACCGGGGAGCTGTTTTTT	CASSPQRSGVNTGELFF
TRBV2	TRBJ2-1	TRBD2	NA	TGTGCCAGCAGTGAAGCGGGACTAGCGGGTTCGGGGGAGCAGTTCTTC	CASSEAGLAGSGEQFF